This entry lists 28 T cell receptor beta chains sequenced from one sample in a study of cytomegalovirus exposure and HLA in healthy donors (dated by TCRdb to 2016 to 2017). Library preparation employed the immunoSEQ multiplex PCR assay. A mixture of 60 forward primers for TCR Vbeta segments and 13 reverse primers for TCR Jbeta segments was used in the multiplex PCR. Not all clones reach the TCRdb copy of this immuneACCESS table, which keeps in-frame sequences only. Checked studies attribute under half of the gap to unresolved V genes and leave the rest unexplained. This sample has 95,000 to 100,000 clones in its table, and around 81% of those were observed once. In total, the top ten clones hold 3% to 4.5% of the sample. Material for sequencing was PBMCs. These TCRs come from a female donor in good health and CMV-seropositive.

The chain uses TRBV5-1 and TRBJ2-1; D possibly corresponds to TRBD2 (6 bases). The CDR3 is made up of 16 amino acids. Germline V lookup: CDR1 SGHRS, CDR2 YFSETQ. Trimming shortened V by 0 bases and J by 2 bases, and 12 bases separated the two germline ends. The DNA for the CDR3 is TGCGCCAGCAGCTTGGCCCGGCGGGAAGCCTACAATGAGCAGTTCTTC. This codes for CASSLARREAYNEQFF. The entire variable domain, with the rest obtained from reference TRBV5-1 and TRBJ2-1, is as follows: KAGVTQTPRYLIKTRGQQVTLSCSPISGHRSVSWYQQTPGQGLQFLFEYFSETQRNKGNFPGRFSGRQFSNSRSEMNVSTLELGDSALYLCASSLARREAYNEQFFGPGTRLTVL.

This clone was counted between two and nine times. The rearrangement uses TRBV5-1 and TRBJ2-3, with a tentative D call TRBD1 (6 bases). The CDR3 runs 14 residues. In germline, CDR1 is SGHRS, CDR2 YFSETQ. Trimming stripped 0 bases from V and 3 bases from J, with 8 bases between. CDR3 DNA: TGCGCCAGCAGCTTGGGGACAGAGACAGATACGCAGTATTTT. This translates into CASSLGTETDTQYF.

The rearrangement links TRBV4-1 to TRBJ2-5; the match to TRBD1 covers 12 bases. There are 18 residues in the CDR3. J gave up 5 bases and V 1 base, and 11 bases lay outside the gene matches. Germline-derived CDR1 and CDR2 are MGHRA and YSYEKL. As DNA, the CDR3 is TGCGCCAGCAGCCAAGTGGAGGCCGGGACAGGGGGCCAGGAGACCCAGTACTTC. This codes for CASSQVEAGTGGQETQYF.

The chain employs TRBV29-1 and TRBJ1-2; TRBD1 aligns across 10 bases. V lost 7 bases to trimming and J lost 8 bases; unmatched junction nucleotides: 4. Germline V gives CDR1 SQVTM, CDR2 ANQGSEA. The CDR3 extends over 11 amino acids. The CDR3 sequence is CSAPTGGGYTF. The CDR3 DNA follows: TGCAGCGCCCCGACAGGGGGCGGCTACACCTTC.

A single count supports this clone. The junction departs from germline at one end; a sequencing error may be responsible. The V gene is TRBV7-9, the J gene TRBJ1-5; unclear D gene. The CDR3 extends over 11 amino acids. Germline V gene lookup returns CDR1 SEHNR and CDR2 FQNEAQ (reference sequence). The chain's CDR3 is CSSSRGGPQHF. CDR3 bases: TGTTCCAGCAGCCGTGGAGGGCCCCAGCATTTT.

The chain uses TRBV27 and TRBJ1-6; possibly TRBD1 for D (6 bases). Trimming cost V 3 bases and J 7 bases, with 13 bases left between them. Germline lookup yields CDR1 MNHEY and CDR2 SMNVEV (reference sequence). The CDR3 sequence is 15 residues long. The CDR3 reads CASSFYGTINSPLHF. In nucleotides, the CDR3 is TGTGCCAGCAGTTTTTACGGGACAATCAATTCACCCCTCCACTTT.

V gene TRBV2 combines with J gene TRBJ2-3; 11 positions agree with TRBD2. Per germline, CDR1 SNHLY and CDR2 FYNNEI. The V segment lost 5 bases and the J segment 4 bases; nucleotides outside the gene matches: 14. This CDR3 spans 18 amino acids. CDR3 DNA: TGTGCCAGCAGTAAAAGCCCGGGACTAGCGGCTGTGCCAGATACGCAGTATTTT. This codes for CASSKSPGLAAVPDTQYF.

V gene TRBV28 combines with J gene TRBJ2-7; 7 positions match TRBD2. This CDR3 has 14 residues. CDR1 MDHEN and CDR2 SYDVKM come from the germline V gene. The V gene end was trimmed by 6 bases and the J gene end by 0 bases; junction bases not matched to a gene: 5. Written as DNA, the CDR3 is TGTGCCAGCAGACCAGCGGGAAGCTCCTACGAGCAGTACTTC. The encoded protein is CASRPAGSSYEQYF.

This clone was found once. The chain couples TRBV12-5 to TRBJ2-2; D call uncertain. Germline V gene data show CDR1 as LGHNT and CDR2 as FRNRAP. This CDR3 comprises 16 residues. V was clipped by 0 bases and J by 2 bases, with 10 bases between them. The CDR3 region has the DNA TGTGCTAGTGGTTTGGTACTGACAAAAAACACCGGGGAGCTGTTTTTT. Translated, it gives CASGLVLTKNTGELFF.

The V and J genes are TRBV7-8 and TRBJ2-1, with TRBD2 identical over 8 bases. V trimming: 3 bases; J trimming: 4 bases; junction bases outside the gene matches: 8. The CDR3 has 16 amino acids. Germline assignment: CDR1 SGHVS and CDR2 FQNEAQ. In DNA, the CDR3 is TGTGCCAGCAGCTTGGTCTCTAGCGGGCCTTACAATGAGCAGTTCTTC. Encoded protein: CASSLVSSGPYNEQFF.

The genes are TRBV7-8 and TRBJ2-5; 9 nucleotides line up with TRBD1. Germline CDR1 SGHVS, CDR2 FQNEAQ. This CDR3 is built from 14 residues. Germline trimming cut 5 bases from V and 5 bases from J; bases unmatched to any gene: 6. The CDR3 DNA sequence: TGTGCCAGCAGCCCAAGGACAGGGGAGGAGACCCAGTACTTC. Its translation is CASSPRTGEETQYF.

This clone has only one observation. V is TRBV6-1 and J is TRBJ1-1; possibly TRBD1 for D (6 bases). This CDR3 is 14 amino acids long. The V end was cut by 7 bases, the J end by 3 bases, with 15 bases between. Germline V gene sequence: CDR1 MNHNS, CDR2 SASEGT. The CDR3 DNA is TGTGCCAGCAATGACGACAGGTTTTACACTGAAGCTTTCTTT. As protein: CASNDDRFYTEAFF.

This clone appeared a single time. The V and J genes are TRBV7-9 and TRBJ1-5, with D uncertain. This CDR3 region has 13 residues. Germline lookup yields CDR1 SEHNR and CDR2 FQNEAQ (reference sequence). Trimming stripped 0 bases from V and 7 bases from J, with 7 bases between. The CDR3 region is CASSLARGQPQHF. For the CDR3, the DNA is TGTGCCAGCAGCTTAGCGCGAGGGCAGCCCCAGCATTTT.

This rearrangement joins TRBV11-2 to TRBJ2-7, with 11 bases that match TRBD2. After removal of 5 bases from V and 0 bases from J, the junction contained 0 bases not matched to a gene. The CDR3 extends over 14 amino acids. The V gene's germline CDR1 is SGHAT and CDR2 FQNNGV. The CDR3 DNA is TGTGCCAGCAGCACTAGCGGGAGCTCCTACGAGCAGTACTTC. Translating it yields CASSTSGSSYEQYF.

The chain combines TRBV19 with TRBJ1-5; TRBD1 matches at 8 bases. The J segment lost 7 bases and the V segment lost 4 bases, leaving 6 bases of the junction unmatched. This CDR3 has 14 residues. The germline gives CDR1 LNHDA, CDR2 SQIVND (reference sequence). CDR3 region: CASSTDRGVQPQHF. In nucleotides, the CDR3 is TGTGCCAGTAGTACCGACAGGGGAGTACAGCCCCAGCATTTT.

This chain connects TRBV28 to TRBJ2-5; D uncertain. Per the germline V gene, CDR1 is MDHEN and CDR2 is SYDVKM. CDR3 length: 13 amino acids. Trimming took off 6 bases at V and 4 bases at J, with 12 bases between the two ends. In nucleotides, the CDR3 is TGTGCCAGCAGCACGGGTGGCCTAGAGACCCAGTACTTC. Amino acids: CASSTGGLETQYF. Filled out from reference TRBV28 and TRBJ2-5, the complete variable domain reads DVKVTQSSRYLVKRTGEKVFLECVQDMDHENMFWYRQDPGLGLRLIYFSYDVKMKEKGDIPEGYSVSREKKERFSLILESASTNQTSMYLCASSTGGLETQYFGPGTRLLVL.

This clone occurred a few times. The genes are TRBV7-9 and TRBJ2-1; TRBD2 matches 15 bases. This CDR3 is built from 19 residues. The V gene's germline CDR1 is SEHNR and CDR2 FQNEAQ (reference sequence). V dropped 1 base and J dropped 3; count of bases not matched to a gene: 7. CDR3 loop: CASSLGRTSGRALYNEQFF. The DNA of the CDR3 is TGTGCCAGCAGCTTAGGAAGGACTAGCGGGAGGGCCCTCTACAATGAGCAGTTCTTC.

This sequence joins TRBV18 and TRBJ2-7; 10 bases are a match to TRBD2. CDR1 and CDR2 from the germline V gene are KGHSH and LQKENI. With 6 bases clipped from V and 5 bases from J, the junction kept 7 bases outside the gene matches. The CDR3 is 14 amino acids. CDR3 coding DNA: TGTGCCAGCTCGCCTACTAGCGGGAATCACGAGCAGTACTTC. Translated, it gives CASSPTSGNHEQYF.

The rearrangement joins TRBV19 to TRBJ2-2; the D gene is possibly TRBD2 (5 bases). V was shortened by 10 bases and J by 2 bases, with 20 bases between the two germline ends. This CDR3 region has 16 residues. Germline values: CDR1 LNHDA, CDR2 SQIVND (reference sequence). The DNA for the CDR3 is TGTGCCACCGATCTGACCGGGAACCTCAACACCGGGGAGCTGTTTTTT. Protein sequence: CATDLTGNLNTGELFF.

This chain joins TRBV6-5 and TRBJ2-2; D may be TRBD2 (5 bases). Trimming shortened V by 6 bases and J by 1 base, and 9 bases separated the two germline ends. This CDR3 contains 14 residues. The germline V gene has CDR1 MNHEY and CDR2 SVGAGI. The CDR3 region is CASREAVNTGELFF. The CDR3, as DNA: TGTGCCAGCAGGGAAGCGGTGAACACCGGGGAGCTGTTTTTT.

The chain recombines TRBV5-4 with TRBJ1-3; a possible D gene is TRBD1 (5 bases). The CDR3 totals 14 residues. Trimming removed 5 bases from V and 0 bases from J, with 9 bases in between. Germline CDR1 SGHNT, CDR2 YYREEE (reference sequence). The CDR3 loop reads CASRGDFSGNTIYF. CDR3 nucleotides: TGTGCCAGCAGAGGGGATTTCTCTGGAAACACCATATATTTT.

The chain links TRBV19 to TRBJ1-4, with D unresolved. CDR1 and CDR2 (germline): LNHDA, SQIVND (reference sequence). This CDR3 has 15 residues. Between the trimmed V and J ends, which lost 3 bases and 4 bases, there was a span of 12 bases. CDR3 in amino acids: CASSIGGIHNEKLFF. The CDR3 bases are TGTGCCAGTAGTATCGGCGGAATCCATAATGAAAAACTGTTTTTT.

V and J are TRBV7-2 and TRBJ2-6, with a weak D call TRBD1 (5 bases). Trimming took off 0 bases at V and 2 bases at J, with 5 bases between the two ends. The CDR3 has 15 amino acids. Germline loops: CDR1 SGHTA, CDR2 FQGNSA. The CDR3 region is CASSLARAGANVLTF. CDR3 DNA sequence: TGTGCCAGCAGCTTAGCCAGGGCTGGGGCCAACGTCCTGACTTTC. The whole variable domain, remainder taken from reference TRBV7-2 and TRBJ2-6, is GAGVSQSPSNKVTEKGKDVELRCDPISGHTALYWYRQSLGQGLEFLIYFQGNSAPDKSGLPSDRFSAERTGGSVSTLTIQRTQQEDSAVYLCASSLARAGANVLTFGAGSRLTVL.

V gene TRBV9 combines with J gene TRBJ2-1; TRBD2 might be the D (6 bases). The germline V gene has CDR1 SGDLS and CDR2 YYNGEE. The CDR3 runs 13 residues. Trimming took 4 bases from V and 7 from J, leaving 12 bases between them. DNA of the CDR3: TGTGCCAGCAGCCCCTATGGGGGGAATGAGCAGTTCTTC. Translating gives CASSPYGGNEQFF.

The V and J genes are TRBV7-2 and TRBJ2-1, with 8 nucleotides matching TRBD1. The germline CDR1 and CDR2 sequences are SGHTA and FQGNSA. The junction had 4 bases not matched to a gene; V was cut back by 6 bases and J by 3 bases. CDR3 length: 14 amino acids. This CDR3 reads CASRRDRLYNEQFF. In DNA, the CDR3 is TGTGCCAGCAGAAGGGACAGGCTCTACAATGAGCAGTTCTTC.

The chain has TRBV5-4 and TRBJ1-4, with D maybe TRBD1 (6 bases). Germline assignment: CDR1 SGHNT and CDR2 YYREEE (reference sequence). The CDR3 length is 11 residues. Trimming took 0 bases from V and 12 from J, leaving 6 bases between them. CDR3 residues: CASSLGGQLFF. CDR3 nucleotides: TGTGCCAGCAGCTTGGGGGGGCAACTGTTTTTT.

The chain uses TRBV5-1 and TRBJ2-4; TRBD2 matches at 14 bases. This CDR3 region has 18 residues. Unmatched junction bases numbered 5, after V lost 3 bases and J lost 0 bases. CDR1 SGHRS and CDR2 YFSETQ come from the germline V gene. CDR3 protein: CASSSGLAGVGAKNIQYF. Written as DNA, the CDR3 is TGCGCCAGCAGCTCGGGACTAGCGGGAGTGGGAGCCAAAAACATTCAGTACTTC.

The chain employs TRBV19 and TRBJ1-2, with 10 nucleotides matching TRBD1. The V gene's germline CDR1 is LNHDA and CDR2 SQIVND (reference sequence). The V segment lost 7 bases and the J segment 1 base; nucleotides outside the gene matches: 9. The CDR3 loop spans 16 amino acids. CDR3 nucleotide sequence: TGTGCCAGTAATGGCCGGGACAGGGGTTTTAACTATGGCTACACCTTC. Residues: CASNGRDRGFNYGYTF.